Listed below are T cell receptor beta chains from one sample, sequenced in a study of T cells in localized non-small cell lung cancer. Generated by immunoSEQ multiplex PCR, the TCRdb table keeps only in-frame clones and is missing some. The sample has about 2,000 clones; roughly 20% are singletons. The sequences come from lung tumor tissue, collected before any cancer treatment. Every receptor here comes from a man aged 35 to 70 with stage I lung adenocarcinoma. CDR3s include the opening cysteine and the closing phenylalanine or tryptophan. The D gene is left open where the match is weak. Only some rows state a clone size, as once, few, many or a class for expanded clones.

TRBV28,few,TRBD2,TRBJ2-7,TGTGCCATCTTAGGGCTAGCGGGCTCCTACGAGCAGTACTTC,CAILGLAGSYEQYF
TRBV9,few,NA,TRBJ2-7,TGTGCCAGCAGCGTCGATCGGCTGGGCGGTTTCTACGAGCAGTACTTC,CASSVDRLGGFYEQYF
TRBV4-1,NA,TRBD2,TRBJ2-1,TGCGCCAGCAGCCAAGATCTCGCTGCCGGACTAGCGGGAGCCCTCAATGAGCAGTTCTTC,CASSQDLAAGLAGALNEQFF
TRBV28,medium-sized,TRBD1,TRBJ2-6,TGTGCCAGCAGTTTCCAGGGGGCTGGGGCCAACGTCCTGACTTTC,CASSFQGAGANVLTF
TRBV6-8,medium-sized,TRBD2,TRBJ2-6,TGTGCCAGCAGTTACAGTTGGGCGGGAGGGCCTACTGGGGCCAACGTCCTGACTTTC,CASSYSWAGGPTGANVLTF
TRBV11-3,NA,TRBD1,TRBJ2-7,TGTGCCAGCAGCCTGGGACAGGGTGTCCCCTACGAGCAGTACTTC,CASSLGQGVPYEQYF
TRBV28,NA,TRBD2,TRBJ2-1,TGTGCCAGCAGCCATCGGGGGCTAGCGGGTAACAATGAGCAGTTCTTC,CASSHRGLAGNNEQFF
TRBV6-8,NA,TRBD2,TRBJ2-2,TGTGCCAGCAGCCGACTAGCGGGAAACACCGGGGAGCTGTTTTTT,CASSRLAGNTGELFF
TRBV2,few,TRBD2,TRBJ2-5,TGTGCCAGCAGTCGCGGACTAGCGGGGGGACAAGAGACCCAGTACTTC,CASSRGLAGGQETQYF
TRBV9,many,TRBD2,TRBJ2-3,TGTGCCAGCAGTTCTAGCGGGGGGGTCACAGATACGCAGTATTTT,CASSSSGGVTDTQYF
TRBV5-1,NA,NA,TRBJ2-1,TGCGCCAGCAGTCAGGGTGGGGGCTCCTACAATGAGCAGTTCTTC,CASSQGGGSYNEQFF
TRBV11-3,medium-sized,NA,TRBJ2-6,TGTGCCAGCAGCCAAGGGGACTCCATCTCTGGGGCCAACGTCCTGACTTTC,CASSQGDSISGANVLTF
TRBV9,few,NA,TRBJ2-2,TGTGCCAGTACACCGGGACAAGATGCGAACACCGGGGAGCTGTTTTTT,CASTPGQDANTGELFF
TRBV4-1,few,TRBD2,TRBJ2-3,TGCGCCAGCAGCTCTGGGACTAGCGGGGGGACGGGCACAGATACGCAGTATTTT,CASSSGTSGGTGTDTQYF
TRBV6-8,few,TRBD2,TRBJ2-1,TGTGCCAGCAGCCCCGGGGGGTTATCCTACAATGAGCAGTTCTTC,CASSPGGLSYNEQFF
TRBV11-3,many,TRBD2,TRBJ2-5,TGTGCCAGCAGCCTGGTCGCCGGGACTAGCGGGAGTCGGAGGGAGACCCAGTACTTC,CASSLVAGTSGSRRETQYF
TRBV18,NA,TRBD1,TRBJ1-4,TGTGCCAGCCAGACAGGGCGCCCTGAAAAACTGTTTTTT,CASQTGRPEKLFF
TRBV18,NA,TRBD2,TRBJ2-5,TGTGCCAGCTCACCACTAGCGGGGGGGCGCCAAGAGACCCAGTACTTC,CASSPLAGGRQETQYF
TRBV9,NA,NA,TRBJ2-1,TGTGCCAGCAGCGTAGCTGGAGAAATCTCCTACAATGAGCAGTTCTTC,CASSVAGEISYNEQFF
TRBV5-1,few,NA,TRBJ1-2,TGCGCCAGCAGCGTTACAGGGAGTGACTATGGCTACACCTTC,CASSVTGSDYGYTF
TRBV6-8,medium-sized,TRBD1,TRBJ1-2,TGTGCCAGCAGTTACCTCGGACAGGGGAGTGGGAGCTATGGCTACACCTTC,CASSYLGQGSGSYGYTF
TRBV28,NA,NA,TRBJ2-1,TGTGCCAGCAAGGGGAGTCCTAGAGGTGAGCAGTTCTTC,CASKGSPRGEQFF
TRBV25-1,NA,NA,TRBJ1-1,TGTGCCAGCAGTGAATATATTGGGCCGGGAAGGGGTACTGAAGCTTTCTTT,CASSEYIGPGRGTEAFF
TRBV6-8,few,NA,TRBJ2-6,TGTGCCAGCAGTTCCAGACCCGGCGGGGCCAACGTCCTGACTTTC,CASSSRPGGANVLTF
TRBV7-2,many,NA,TRBJ1-2,TGTGCCAGCAGCCCTACAGGGAACTATGGCTACACCTTC,CASSPTGNYGYTF
TRBV19,few,NA,TRBJ1-1,TGTGCCAGTAGTTCAGGGTGGGTGGTTACTGAAGCTTTCTTT,CASSSGWVVTEAFF
TRBV7-2,medium-sized,NA,TRBJ2-7,TGTGCCAGCAGCTTTACAGGGAACTACGAGCAGTACTTC,CASSFTGNYEQYF
TRBV30,NA,NA,TRBJ2-5,TGTGCCTGGAGTGCCCCCAGGGACCAAGAGACCCAGTACTTC,CAWSAPRDQETQYF
TRBV12-5,large,NA,TRBJ1-1,TGTGCCAGCACCCGCGGGGGAATTGGGAACACTGAAGCTTTCTTT,CASTRGGIGNTEAFF
TRBV11-3,NA,NA,TRBJ2-7,TGTGCCAGCAGCTTGGGGTTTAGCTCCTACGAGCAGTACTTC,CASSLGFSSYEQYF
TRBV6-8,few,NA,TRBJ1-1,TGTGCCAGCAGTAGGACAGAGTCCATGAACACTGAAGCTTTCTTT,CASSRTESMNTEAFF
TRBV18,NA,TRBD1,TRBJ2-5,TGTGCCAGCTCACCGAGGACAGGGCAAGAGACCCAGTACTTC,CASSPRTGQETQYF
TRBV30,NA,NA,TRBJ2-4,TGTGCCTGGAGTGGGTTTACAGGGATAGCCAAAAACATTCAGTACTTC,CAWSGFTGIAKNIQYF
TRBV5-1,NA,NA,TRBJ2-2,TGCGCCAGCAGTTCGGGACAGAACACCGGGGAGCTGTTTTTT,CASSSGQNTGELFF
TRBV11-3,NA,TRBD2,TRBJ2-7,TGTGCCAGCAGCTTATCGACTAGCAGGCGGTACGAGCAGTACTTC,CASSLSTSRRYEQYF
TRBV11-3,large,TRBD1,TRBJ1-2,TGTGCCAGCAGCCCGGGGACAGGGGTTTATGGCTACACCTTC,CASSPGTGVYGYTF
TRBV5-1,few,NA,TRBJ2-1,TGCGCCAGCAGCTTGGCCGGGCGAAACAATGAGCAGTTCTTC,CASSLAGRNNEQFF
TRBV28,NA,NA,TRBJ1-2,TGTGCCAGCAGATCTACCAAAGCTCCGACAGATACTAACTATGGCTACACCTTC,CASRSTKAPTDTNYGYTF
TRBV4-1,few,NA,TRBJ1-5,TGCGCCAGCAGCCAAGGAAGAGGCCCCAATCAGCCCCAGCATTTT,CASSQGRGPNQPQHF
TRBV28,NA,NA,TRBJ1-5,TGTGCCAGCACCCCCGGGACGGTCAATCAGCCCCAGCATTTT,CASTPGTVNQPQHF
TRBV19,medium-sized,TRBD2,TRBJ2-1,TGTGCCAGTAGTATGACTAGCGGGGACTACAATGAGCAGTTCTTC,CASSMTSGDYNEQFF
TRBV11-3,few,TRBD1,TRBJ2-2,TGTGCCAGCAGCTCGGGACAGGGAACCGGGGAGCTGTTTTTT,CASSSGQGTGELFF
TRBV6-8,NA,NA,TRBJ2-5,TGTGCCAGCAGGAAGGGCCCTCGAGAGACCCAGTACTTC,CASRKGPRETQYF
TRBV19,NA,NA,TRBJ2-7,TGTGCCAGTACCCTCCCAAGGGAGTCCCTATGCTACGAGCAGTACTTC,CASTLPRESLCYEQYF
TRBV28,NA,TRBD1,TRBJ2-7,TGTGCCAGCCTGGGGGGACAGGGGGACAGCTCCTACGAGCAGTACTTC,CASLGGQGDSSYEQYF
TRBV7-5,few,NA,TRBJ2-3,TGTGCCAGCAGCTTCATTGGACTAGCGGGGGGAATCACAGATACGCAGTATTTT,CASSFIGLAGGITDTQYF
TRBV18,NA,NA,TRBJ1-1,TGTGCCAGCTCAACTTCCGGGACAAATTCGCTTGAAGCTTTCTTT,CASSTSGTNSLEAFF
TRBV11-3,few,TRBD2,TRBJ2-7,TGTGCCAGCAGCTTAGTTAGCGGGGCGATCGACGAGCAGTACTTC,CASSLVSGAIDEQYF
TRBV28,few,NA,TRBJ1-2,TGTGCCAGCAGGGCCGAAGGGGGATGGGGGAGCTACACCTTC,CASRAEGGWGSYTF
TRBV6-8,NA,NA,TRBJ1-1,TGTGCCAGCAGTTACTCCGGACCAGGGTCTGAAGCTTTCTTT,CASSYSGPGSEAFF
TRBV19,NA,TRBD2,TRBJ2-1,TGTGCCAGTATGGCTAGCGGTCTAGACAATGAGCAGTTCTTC,CASMASGLDNEQFF
TRBV30,NA,NA,TRBJ2-7,TGTGCCTGGAGTGTATTCGGGGGTTCCTCCTACGAGCAGTACTTC,CAWSVFGGSSYEQYF
TRBV9,few,NA,TRBJ2-2,TGTGCCAGCAGCCTAGGGGGACAAGTAAACACCGGGGAGCTGTTTTTT,CASSLGGQVNTGELFF
TRBV9,medium-sized,NA,TRBJ2-4,TGTGCCAGCAGGGTCCGACCCACCAAAAACATTCAGTACTTC,CASRVRPTKNIQYF